The 4 T cell receptor beta chains given below trace back to one sample, sequenced in a study of T cells in Graves' hyperthyroidism and ophthalmopathy. Regions amplified from RNA transcripts were the TCR beta CDR3 regions. The primer set for the first-round RT-PCR of the TCR CDR3 was HTBI. From the multiplex PCR reads, TCRdb called clonotypes with MiXCR, one entry per CDR3 protein. The data contain 450,000 to 700,000 distinct CDR3 sequences, approximately 44% of them singletons. Sample: peripheral blood or thyroid tissue (not recorded which). These receptors were collected from an adult woman with Graves' disease, either hyperthyroidism or ophthalmopathy (not recorded which).

This clonotype was observed many times. The chain joins TRBV28 to TRBJ2-5; possible D gene TRBD1, 5 bases. Germline V CDR1 and CDR2: MDHEN, SYDVKM. Trimming removed 5 bases from V and 9 bases from J, with 13 bases in between. The CDR3 runs 12 residues. This CDR3 reads CASSPPLRAQYF. CDR3 DNA: TGTGCCAGCAGTCCCCCCCTCAGGGCCCAGTACTTC.

The chain recombines TRBV7-3 with TRBJ2-1, with TRBD1 identical over 9 bases. The CDR3 is 14 amino acids. The germline V gene encodes CDR1 SGHTA and CDR2 FQGTGA. J was trimmed by 7 bases and V by 2 bases; bases with no gene match: 3. The CDR3 DNA reads TGTGCCAGCAGCTTACGGACAGGGGAGAATGAGCAGTTCTTC. Amino acids: CASSLRTGENEQFF.

This clonotype was seen many times. The V and J genes are TRBV7-6 and TRBJ2-5; TRBD1 agrees at 8 bases. Germline V gene lookup returns CDR1 SGHVS and CDR2 FNYEAQ. The CDR3 is 15 residues long. V was pared by 5 bases and J by 6 bases, with 11 bases of the junction left unmatched. The CDR3 DNA reads as TGTGCCAGCAGCACCTCAGGGGGCTTGTCTAAGACCCAGTACTTC. Translation gives CASSTSGGLSKTQYF.

This clonotype was counted at least ten times. The chain links TRBV20-1 to TRBJ1-2; TRBD1 might be the D (5 bases). Germline V CDR1 and CDR2: DFQATT, SNEGSKA (reference sequence). The CDR3 runs 12 residues. V lost 7 bases to trimming and J lost 2 bases, with 11 bases between them. CDR3 nucleotides: TGCAGTGTTTGGGGACGAAACTATGGCTACACCTTC. Translated, it gives CSVWGRNYGYTF.